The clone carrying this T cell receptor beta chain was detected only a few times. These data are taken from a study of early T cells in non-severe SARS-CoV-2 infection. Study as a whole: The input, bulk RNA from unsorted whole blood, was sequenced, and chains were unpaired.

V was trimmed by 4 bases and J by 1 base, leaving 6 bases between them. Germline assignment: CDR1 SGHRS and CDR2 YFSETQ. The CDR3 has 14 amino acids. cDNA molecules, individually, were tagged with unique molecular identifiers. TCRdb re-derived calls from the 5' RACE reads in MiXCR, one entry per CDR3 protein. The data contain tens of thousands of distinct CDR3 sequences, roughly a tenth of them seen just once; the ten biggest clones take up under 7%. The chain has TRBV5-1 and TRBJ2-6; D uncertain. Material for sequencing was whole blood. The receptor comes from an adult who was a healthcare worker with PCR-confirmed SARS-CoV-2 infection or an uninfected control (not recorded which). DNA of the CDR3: TGCGCCAGCAGCGACTCATCTGGGGCCAACGTCCTGACTTTC. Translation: CASSDSSGANVLTF.